These 8 T cell receptor beta chains originate from one sample sequenced in a study of Tregs in tolerant kidney transplant recipients. These receptors' antigens are unknown. Clones were sequenced by immunoSEQ multiplex PCR, and TCRdb holds only the in-frame ones, with some missing. This sample has around 30,000 clones, with over 65% found just once. Specimen: Tregs from blood cultured with allogeneic cells. All receptors derive from a human donor in good health.

This clone was observed a single time. This sequence joins TRBV7-6 and TRBJ2-2; possibly TRBD2 for D (6 bases). The V end was cut by 2 bases, the J end by 7 bases, with 14 bases between. Germline assignment: CDR1 SGHVS and CDR2 FNYEAQ. The CDR3 runs 15 residues. CDR3 in amino acids: CASSLSGTDHGELFF. The CDR3 region has the DNA TGTGCCAGCAGCTTATCGGGGACTGACCACGGGGAGCTGTTTTTT.

V and J are TRBV5-1 and TRBJ1-1; possibly TRBD1 for D (5 bases). CDR1 and CDR2 (germline): SGHRS, YFSETQ. V was clipped by 6 bases and J by 1 base, with 16 bases between them. The CDR3 length is 15 residues. CDR3 loop: CASNPLGPTNTEAFF. The CDR3 DNA is TGCGCCAGCAACCCGTTGGGACCGACGAACACTGAAGCTTTCTTT.

The chain employs TRBV18 and TRBJ1-1, with D maybe TRBD1 (5 bases). V lost 2 bases to trimming and J lost 12 bases, with 19 bases between them. The CDR3 spans 14 residues. Per the germline V gene, CDR1 is KGHSH and CDR2 is LQKENI. This CDR3 reads CASSPIGQGDSTFF. In DNA form, the CDR3 reads TGTGCCAGCTCACCAATCGGGCAGGGTGACTCGACTTTCTTT.

This rearrangement joins TRBV5-1 to TRBJ2-7; a weak D match, TRBD2 (5 bases). CDR1 is SGHRS, CDR2 YFSETQ, per germline. CDR3 size: 17 residues. The ends were cut back, 0 bases at V and 4 bases at J, with 20 bases in the middle. CDR3 amino acids: CASSLAKGGLGNYEQYF. CDR3 nucleotide sequence: TGCGCCAGCAGCTTGGCCAAAGGCGGACTGGGCAATTACGAGCAGTACTTC.

This rearrangement joins TRBV10-3 to TRBJ1-2; D is undetermined. Germline lookup yields CDR1 ENHRY and CDR2 SYGVKD. The germline V and J ends were trimmed by 4 bases and 0 bases, with 15 bases remaining between them. The length of the CDR3 is 16 residues. CDR3 DNA sequence: TGTGCCATCAGTGTAGACCGCTCTGAAGCTAACTATGGCTACACCTTC. Translated: CAISVDRSEANYGYTF.

In its sample, this clone was seen once. The chain couples TRBV5-6 to TRBJ1-1; 7 nucleotides match TRBD1. V lost 4 bases to trimming and J lost 1 base; unmatched junction nucleotides: 7. Germline V gene data show CDR1 as SGHDT and CDR2 as YYEEEE. The CDR3 is 15 residues long. The CDR3 reads CASSAIRDRNTEAFF. The CDR3 DNA reads TGTGCCAGCAGCGCGATCCGGGACAGGAACACTGAAGCTTTCTTT.

The rearrangement links TRBV7-2 to TRBJ1-1, with D perhaps TRBD1 (6 bases). This CDR3 region has 13 residues. Trimming took 1 base from V and 7 from J, leaving 10 bases between them. Per germline, CDR1 SGHTA and CDR2 FQGNSA. In DNA form, the CDR3 reads TGTGCCAGCAGCTTAGTCAGGGGTGGTGAAGCTTTCTTT. Amino acids: CASSLVRGGEAFF.

This clone is deemed medium-sized (0.01 to 0.1%). This rearrangement joins TRBV30 to TRBJ1-1; the match to TRBD1 covers 7 bases. The trim removed 3 bases at V and 2 bases at J, leaving 6 bases unmatched. Germline V lookup: CDR1 GTSNPN, CDR2 SVGIG (reference sequence). CDR3 length: 14 residues. The CDR3 DNA reads as TGTGCCTGGAGACTGACAGGGATAAACACTGAAGCTTTCTTT. Encoded protein: CAWRLTGINTEAFF.